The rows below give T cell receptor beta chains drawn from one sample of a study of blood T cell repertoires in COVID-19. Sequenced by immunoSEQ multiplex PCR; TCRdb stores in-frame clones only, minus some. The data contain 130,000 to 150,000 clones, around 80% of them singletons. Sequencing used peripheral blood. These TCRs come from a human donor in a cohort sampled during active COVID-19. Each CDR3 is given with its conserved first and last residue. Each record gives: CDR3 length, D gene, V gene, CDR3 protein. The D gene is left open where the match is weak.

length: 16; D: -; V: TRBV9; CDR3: CASSVGGATRGETQYF
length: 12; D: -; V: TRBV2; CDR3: CASTGSAGEQFF
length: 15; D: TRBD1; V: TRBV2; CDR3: CASSDYRQGTYGYTF
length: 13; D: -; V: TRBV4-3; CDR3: CASSPRLDYEQYF
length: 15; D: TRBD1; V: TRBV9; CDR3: CASSVGGDRVYEQYF
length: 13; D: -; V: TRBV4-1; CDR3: CASSQGQAYEQYF
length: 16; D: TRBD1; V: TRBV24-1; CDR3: CATSDRTGGSYNEQFF
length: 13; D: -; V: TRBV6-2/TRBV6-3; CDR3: CASSTDGPPEAFF
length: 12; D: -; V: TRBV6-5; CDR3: CASSYGGEGYTF
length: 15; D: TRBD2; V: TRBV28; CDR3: CASRSGGAGGNEQFF
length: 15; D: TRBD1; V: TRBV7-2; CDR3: CASSITGQGNYEQYF
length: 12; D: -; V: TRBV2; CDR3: CASRHTDQPQHF
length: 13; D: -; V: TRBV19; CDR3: CASSSWDIIGYTF
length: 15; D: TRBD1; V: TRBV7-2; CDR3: CASSLRTGTNTEAFF
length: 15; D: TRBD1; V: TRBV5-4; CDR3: CASNPGTAGTDTQYF